This TCR beta chain was sequenced for a study of circulating tumor DNA in untreated peripheral T-cell lymphoma. Sequenced by immunoSEQ multiplex PCR; TCRdb stores in-frame clones only, minus some. The sample lists some 2,800 clones, around 55% occurring once. V was pared by 5 bases and J by 5 bases, with 9 bases between. Germline values: CDR1 WSHSY, CDR2 SAAADI. The CDR3 consists of 12 residues. Study-level results: In about four fifths of patients, tumor-specific clonotypes were identified.

To note about this clone: No antigen is known for it.

Before treatment, baseline tumor tissue was collected for sequencing. The source is a human donor with peripheral T-cell lymphoma. The gene calls are TRBV10-2 and TRBJ1-1; D call uncertain. The specimen was tumor tissue. This chain's CDR3 is CASSSGFTEAFF. In nucleotides, the CDR3 is TGCGCCAGCAGTTCGGGGTTTACTGAAGCTTTCTTT.